This T cell receptor beta chain was found in a study of blood T cell repertoires in COVID-19. The overall study: Whether acute or convalescent, the COVID-19 samples came from the United States, Italy and Spain.

Here immunoSEQ multiplex PCR was the method, and the copy in TCRdb shows in-frame clones only, minus some. This sample yields around 170,000 clones, of which around 89% are seen a single time; under 4.5% belongs to the top ten. Germline assignment: CDR1 MNHEY and CDR2 SMNVEV (reference sequence). The CDR3 consists of 15 residues. V lost 3 bases, J lost 11 bases, and 11 bases stayed unmatched. V and J are TRBV27 and TRBJ2-1, with 9 bases fitting TRBD1. The receptor comes from a woman aged 25 to 39 with acute or convalescent COVID-19. Sequenced material: peripheral blood. CDR3 sequence: CASSFSGTGTLKQFF. The CDR3 nucleotides are TGTGCCAGCAGTTTCTCCGGGACAGGGACCCTAAAGCAGTTCTTC.